The 20 T cell receptor beta chains below were found in one sample sequenced in a study of blood T cell repertoires in COVID-19. Repertoires were generated with immunoSEQ multiplex PCR, while TCRdb's copy carries only in-frame clones and drops some. The profile covers some 71,000 clones, with 65% to 90% appearing a single time and under 25% taken by the ten largest. What was sequenced was peripheral blood. The receptor source for this set is a woman in her forties or fifties with acute or convalescent COVID-19.

The CDR3: CAWTDGLAGHNEQFF. The CDR3, as DNA: TGTGCCTGGACCGACGGCCTAGCGGGACACAATGAGCAGTTCTTC. This rearrangement joins TRBV30 to TRBJ2-1; 9 bases are a match to TRBD2. V was clipped by 4 bases and J by 5 bases; unmatched bases: 9. The CDR3 has 15 amino acids. Per the germline V gene, CDR1 is GTSNPN and CDR2 is SVGIG (reference sequence).

Written as DNA, the CDR3 is TGTGCCAGCAGCTTGCTCAACAGGGGCCTAGATACGCAGTATTTT. Translation: CASSLLNRGLDTQYF. The chain joins TRBV7-2 to TRBJ2-3; 7 bases are shared with TRBD1. CDR3 length: 15 residues. The ends lost 3 bases at V and 5 bases at J; junction bases unmatched: 8. Per the germline V gene, CDR1 is SGHTA and CDR2 is FQGNSA.

The gene calls are TRBV11-2 and TRBJ2-1; 12 nucleotides agree with TRBD2. The CDR3 covers 16 residues. Trimming took 5 bases from V and 3 from J; bases not matched to a gene: 5. The germline V gene has CDR1 SGHAT and CDR2 FQNNGV. Here the CDR3 DNA reads TGTGCCAGCAGCCCAAGGACTAGCGGGGACTACAATGAGCAGTTCTTC. It is translated as CASSPRTSGDYNEQFF.

The CDR3 is CASSLGETGELFF. CDR3 nucleotides: TGTGCCAGCAGTTTAGGGGAGACCGGGGAGCTGTTTTTT. V and J are TRBV27 and TRBJ2-2; D may be TRBD2 (5 bases). Germline CDR1 MNHEY, CDR2 SMNVEV (reference sequence). V was clipped by 2 bases and J by 5 bases, with 6 bases between them. CDR3 length: 13 residues.

V is TRBV6-1 and J is TRBJ2-1; 7 bases align to TRBD1. Germline loops: CDR1 MNHNS, CDR2 SASEGT. The CDR3 sequence is 15 residues long. J lost 4 bases, V lost 1 base, and 4 bases had no gene match. CDR3 in amino acids: CASSEEGQVYNEQFF. The CDR3 nucleotides read TGTGCCAGCAGTGAAGAAGGACAGGTATACAATGAGCAGTTCTTC.

This clone showed up just a few times. The rearrangement joins TRBV29-1 to TRBJ2-7; 8 bases agree with TRBD1. CDR3 length: 12 residues. Unmatched junction bases numbered 3, after V lost 6 bases and J lost 2 bases. Germline loops: CDR1 SQVTM, CDR2 ANQGSEA. CDR3 region: CSVQQGAYEQYF. In DNA, the CDR3 is TGCAGCGTGCAACAGGGGGCCTACGAGCAGTACTTC.

The rearrangement joins TRBV7-9 to TRBJ2-7; tentatively, D is TRBD2 (7 bases). The germline V and J ends were trimmed by 4 bases and 2 bases, with 18 bases remaining between them. In germline, CDR1 is SEHNR, CDR2 FQNEAQ (reference sequence). This CDR3 has 16 residues. Here the CDR3 reads CASSYPPGGSTYEQYF. Written as DNA, the CDR3 is TGTGCCAGCAGCTATCCCCCGGGGGGCTCTACCTACGAGCAGTACTTC.

The V and J genes are TRBV7-2 and TRBJ1-2; D perhaps matches TRBD1 (6 bases). This CDR3 region has 15 residues. V was shortened by 5 bases and J by 2 bases, with 15 bases between the two germline ends. Germline V gene data show CDR1 as SGHTA and CDR2 as FQGNSA. CDR3 sequence: CASSQPGEQNYGYTF. The CDR3 region has the DNA TGTGCCAGCAGCCAACCAGGGGAGCAGAACTATGGCTACACCTTC.

This chain connects TRBV25-1 to TRBJ2-3; D not certain. The V and J ends lost 8 bases and 7 bases respectively, with 10 bases between them. CDR3 size: 11 residues. The germline V gene encodes CDR1 MGHDK and CDR2 SYGVNS. The CDR3 coding sequence is TGTGCCAGCGGTACTCTATATACGCAGTATTTT. It specifies CASGTLYTQYF. The full variable domain, with the rest looked up from reference TRBV25-1 and TRBJ2-3, is EADIYQTPRYLVIGTGKKITLECSQTMGHDKMYWYQQDPGMELHLIHYSYGVNSTEKGDLSSESTVSRIRTEHFPLTLESARPSHTSQYLCASGTLYTQYFGPGTRLTVL.

The V call is TRBV3-1 (or the pseudogene TRBV3-2), the J call TRBJ2-1; the match to TRBD2 covers 12 bases. Germline V gene sequence: CDR1 LGHDT, CDR2 YNNKEL (reference sequence). The junction had 8 bases not matched to a gene; V was cut back by 4 bases and J by 7 bases. This CDR3 has 16 amino acids. CDR3 loop: CASSRTSGAVGNEQFF. The DNA of the CDR3 is TGTGCCAGCAGCCGGACTAGCGGGGCCGTTGGGAATGAGCAGTTCTTC.

The chain has TRBV9 and TRBJ2-7; a possible D gene is TRBD1 (6 bases). The V end was cut by 0 bases, the J end by 2 bases, with 12 bases between. Germline V lookup: CDR1 SGDLS, CDR2 YYNGEE. The CDR3 length is 15 residues. CDR3 bases: TGTGCCAGCAGCGTAGGGGACACCGTGACCTACGAGCAGTACTTC. Amino acid sequence: CASSVGDTVTYEQYF.

This chain joins TRBV4-1 and TRBJ2-7; 11 bases line up with TRBD2. CDR3 length: 20 residues. V lost 0 bases and J lost 2; bases outside the gene matches: 15. The germline CDR1 and CDR2 sequences are MGHRA and YSYEKL. The CDR3 reads CASSQDAGSPHSGRAYEQYF. CDR3 DNA: TGCGCCAGCAGCCAAGACGCCGGCTCCCCCCATAGCGGGAGGGCCTACGAGCAGTACTTC.

The chain employs TRBV5-1 and TRBJ2-2; 8 nucleotides line up with TRBD2. Germline CDR1 SGHRS, CDR2 YFSETQ. The CDR3 length is 15 residues. Trimming cost V 4 bases and J 6 bases; bases outside gene matches: 8. CDR3 protein: CASSTGGPGSGELFF. In nucleotides, the CDR3 is TGCGCCAGCAGCACGGGGGGGCCTGGGTCCGGGGAGCTGTTTTTT.

CDR3 protein: CASSHLSQNEKLFF. The CDR3 bases are TGTGCCAGCAGCCATTTATCGCAGAATGAAAAACTGTTTTTT. The chain has TRBV6-2 or TRBV6-3 and TRBJ1-4, with D hard to call. CDR1 is MNHEY and CDR2 is SVGEGT in the germline V gene. This CDR3 is built from 14 residues. V gave up 6 bases and J gave up 5 bases, with 13 bases separating them.

The V and J genes are TRBV3-1 (or the pseudogene TRBV3-2) and TRBJ1-6; the match to TRBD1 covers 7 bases. The CDR3 loop spans 15 amino acids. Germline lookup yields CDR1 LGHDT and CDR2 YNNKEL (reference sequence). J lost 7 bases, V lost 4 bases, and 7 bases had no gene match. CDR3 nucleotides: TGTGCCAGCAGCCCGACAGGGAATGGGAATTCACCCCTCCACTTT. Amino acid sequence: CASSPTGNGNSPLHF.

V usage is TRBV3-1 (or the pseudogene TRBV3-2) and J usage is TRBJ2-5; D may be TRBD2 (6 bases). Germline-derived CDR1 and CDR2 are LGHDT and YNNKEL (reference sequence). The V end lost 1 base, the J end lost 0 bases, and 9 bases lay between the germline ends. CDR3 length equals 15 residues. The CDR3 spells CASSQVRGNQETQYF. In DNA form, the CDR3 reads TGTGCCAGCAGCCAAGTCCGGGGGAACCAAGAGACCCAGTACTTC.

The CDR3, as DNA: TGTGCCTGGAGTGTACAGATGGGACTAGCGGGCCGCAATGAGCAGTTCTTC. It yields the protein CAWSVQMGLAGRNEQFF. The chain joins TRBV30 to TRBJ2-1, with 12 bases that match TRBD2. V dropped 0 bases and J dropped 6; count of bases not matched to a gene: 9. The CDR3 consists of 17 residues. CDR1 GTSNPN and CDR2 SVGIG come from the germline V gene (reference sequence).

This chain uses TRBV2 with TRBJ2-1, with 11 bases that match TRBD1. This CDR3 comprises 14 residues. J gave up 5 bases and V 7 bases, and 4 bases lay outside the gene matches. Germline V gene sequence: CDR1 SNHLY, CDR2 FYNNEI. The CDR3 is CASKGQGDDNEQFF. CDR3 bases: TGTGCCAGCAAGGGACAGGGGGACGACAATGAGCAGTTCTTC.

V and J are TRBV4-3 and TRBJ2-3, with a tentative D call TRBD2 (5 bases). CDR1 LGHNA and CDR2 YSLEER come from the germline V gene. The CDR3 consists of 16 residues. V lost 0 bases and J lost 4, with 14 bases in between. CDR3 residues: CASSQEVAGGSDTQYF. For the CDR3, the DNA is TGCGCCAGCAGCCAAGAAGTCGCAGGAGGATCAGATACGCAGTATTTT.

CDR3 amino acids: CASRGARSNEKLFF. For the CDR3, the DNA is TGTGCCAGCAGGGGGGCGCGGAGTAATGAAAAACTGTTTTTT. The gene calls are TRBV28 and TRBJ1-4; D may be TRBD1 (6 bases). The CDR3 extends over 14 amino acids. CDR1 is MDHEN, CDR2 SYDVKM, per germline. The V gene lost 6 bases and the J gene lost 4 bases, with 12 bases spanning the gap.